This TCR beta chain was captured by sequencing in a study of blood T cells in healthy people across ages. For the second PCR, which ran for about 6 to 11 cycles, a sample-barcoded 5' primer and a J-beta primer mix were used. Each cDNA molecule carried a tag from a template-switch adaptor that contained 12 random nucleotides. TCRdb fed the 5' RACE reads into MiXCR, producing one record per CDR3 protein. The data show over 1,500,000 distinct CDR3 sequences, with about 39% seen just once and 20% to 25% held by the top ten. CDR1 is SGDLS and CDR2 is YYNGEE in the germline V gene. This CDR3 region has 15 residues. V lost 1 base, J lost 1 base, and 11 bases lay in between. Overall study findings and caveats: Strong correlation was found linking TCR beta diversity to naive T cell percentage. Greater diversity and more naive CD4+ cells were seen in long-lived donors than in aged donors.

All donors came from Russia, were Caucasian and healthy, and spanned ages roughly 6 to 95. As to this clonotype: Its target is unknown.

The V call is TRBV9, the J call TRBJ1-1; D not certain. This sequence was found in a human donor in good health. Sequencing used blood. CDR3 bases: TGTGCCAGCAGCGTACTGCCCTCCAGGAACACTGAAGCTTTCTTT. It translates to CASSVLPSRNTEAFF. The variable domain in full, with the rest retrieved from reference TRBV9 and TRBJ1-1, is DSGVTQTPKHLITATGQRVTLRCSPRSGDLSVYWYQQSLDQGLQFLIQYYNGEERAKGNILERFSAQQFPDLHSELNLSSLELGDSALYFCASSVLPSRNTEAFFGQGTRLTVV.